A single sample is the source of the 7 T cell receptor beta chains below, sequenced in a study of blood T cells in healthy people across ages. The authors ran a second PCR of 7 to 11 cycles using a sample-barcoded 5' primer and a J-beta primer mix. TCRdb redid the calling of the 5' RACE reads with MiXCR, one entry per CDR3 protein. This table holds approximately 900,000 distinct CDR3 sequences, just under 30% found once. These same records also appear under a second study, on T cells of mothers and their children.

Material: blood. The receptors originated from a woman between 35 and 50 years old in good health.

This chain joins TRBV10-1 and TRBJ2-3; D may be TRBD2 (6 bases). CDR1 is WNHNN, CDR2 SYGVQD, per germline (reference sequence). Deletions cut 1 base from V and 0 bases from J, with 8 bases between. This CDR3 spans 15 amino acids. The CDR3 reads CASSEYGGSTDTQYF. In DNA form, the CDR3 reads TGCGCCAGCAGTGAGTACGGGGGAAGCACAGATACGCAGTATTTT.

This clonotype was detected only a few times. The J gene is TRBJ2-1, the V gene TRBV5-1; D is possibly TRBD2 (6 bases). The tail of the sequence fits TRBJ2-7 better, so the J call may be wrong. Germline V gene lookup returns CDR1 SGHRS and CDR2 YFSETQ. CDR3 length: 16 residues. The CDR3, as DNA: TGCGCCAGCAGCTTGTGGGGCAGGGAGGCCTACAATGAGCAGTACTTC. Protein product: CASSLWGREAYNEQYF.

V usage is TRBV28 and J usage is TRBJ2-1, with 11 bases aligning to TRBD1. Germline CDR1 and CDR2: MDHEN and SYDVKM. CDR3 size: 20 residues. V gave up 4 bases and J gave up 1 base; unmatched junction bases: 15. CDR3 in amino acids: CASSSFGGGQGVGSYNEQFF. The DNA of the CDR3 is TGTGCCAGCAGTTCCTTTGGGGGGGGACAGGGGGTTGGGTCCTACAATGAGCAGTTCTTC. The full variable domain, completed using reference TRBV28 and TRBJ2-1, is DVKVTQSSRYLVKRTGEKVFLECVQDMDHENMFWYRQDPGLGLRLIYFSYDVKMKEKGDIPEGYSVSREKKERFSLILESASTNQTSMYLCASSSFGGGQGVGSYNEQFFGPGTRLTVL.

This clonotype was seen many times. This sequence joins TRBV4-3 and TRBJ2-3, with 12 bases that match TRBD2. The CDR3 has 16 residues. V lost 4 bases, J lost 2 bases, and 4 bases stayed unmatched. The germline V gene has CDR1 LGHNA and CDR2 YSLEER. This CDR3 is CASSPRLAGVTDTQYF. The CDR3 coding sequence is TGCGCCAGCAGCCCTCGACTAGCGGGGGTCACAGATACGCAGTATTTT.

The DNA for the CDR3 is TGCGCCAGCAGCCAAGAGAGTGTCGGAAATAATGAAAAACTGTTTTTT. Residues: CASSQESVGNNEKLFF. The chain recombines TRBV4-3 with TRBJ1-4; no reliable D call. V was cut by 0 bases and J by 4 bases, with 12 bases left in between. Germline loops: CDR1 LGHNA, CDR2 YSLEER. This CDR3 region has 16 residues.

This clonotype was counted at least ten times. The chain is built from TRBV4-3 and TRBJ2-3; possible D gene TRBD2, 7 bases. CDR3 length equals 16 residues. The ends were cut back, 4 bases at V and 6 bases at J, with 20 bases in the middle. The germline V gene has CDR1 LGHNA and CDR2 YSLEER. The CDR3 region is CASSRGDGGLSDTQYF. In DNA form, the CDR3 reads TGCGCCAGCAGCCGAGGGGACGGGGGGCTCTCGGATACGCAGTATTTT.

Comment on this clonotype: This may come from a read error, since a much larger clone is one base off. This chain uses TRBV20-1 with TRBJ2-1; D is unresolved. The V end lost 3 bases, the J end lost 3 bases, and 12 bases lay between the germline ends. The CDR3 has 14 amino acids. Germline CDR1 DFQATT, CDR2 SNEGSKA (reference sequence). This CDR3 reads CSARRSAVYNEQFF. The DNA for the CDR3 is TGCAGTGCTAGGAGGAGTGCGGTCTACAATGAGCAGTTCTTC.